These T cell receptor beta chains were read from a single sample in a study of identical twins. One entry per CDR3 protein, called by TCRdb with MiXCR from the 5' RACE reads. The sample yields about 250,000 distinct CDR3 sequences, about 8% seen once. The sample was also reused in another study, on yellow fever vaccine responses in identical twins.

Sequenced material: CD8+ T cells sorted from blood. Every receptor here comes from a woman between 18 and 29 years old in good health. The CDR3 runs from the conserved cysteine through the conserved F or W. Fields, in order: V gene, D gene, J gene, clone size, CDR3 DNA, CDR3 protein. The D gene is left open where the match is weak. Where a row states a size, it is once, few, many or the class of an expanded clone; other rows omit it.

TRBV5-1,TRBD2,TRBJ2-3,many,TGCGCCAGCAGCTCCGGACTAGCGGGAGGGTACACAGATACGCAGTATTTT,CASSSGLAGGYTDTQYF
TRBV12-3/TRBV12-4,.,TRBJ1-2,many,TGTGCCAGCAGTTTCCCCAGCTATGGCTACACCTTC,CASSFPSYGYTF
TRBV29-1,.,TRBJ2-3,many,TGCAGCGTCCTGGGGGGCTCAATTCCTACAGATACGCAGTATTTT,CSVLGGSIPTDTQYF
TRBV6-2/TRBV6-3,.,TRBJ2-7,.,TGTGCCAGCAGCCCTCGCGTCGAGCAGTACTTC,CASSPRVEQYF
TRBV4-3,.,TRBJ2-7,.,TGCGCCAGCAGCCAAGAAACAGGGCGACGTGATGTGGTCTACGAGCAGTACTTC,CASSQETGRRDVVYEQYF
TRBV5-1,TRBD1,TRBJ1-4,many,TGCGCCAGCAGAGGGACAGGGGATGAAAAACTGTTTTTT,CASRGTGDEKLFF
TRBV29-1,.,TRBJ2-1,.,TGCAGCGTGACTGGCACCTCCTACAATGAGCAGTTCTTC,CSVTGTSYNEQFF
TRBV7-6,.,TRBJ2-3,.,TGTGCCAGCAGCTTAGGGGTTTTAGATACGCAGTATTTT,CASSLGVLDTQYF
TRBV4-1,.,TRBJ2-7,few,TGCGCCAGCAGCATCGGACTGGGAACTTACGAGCAGTACTTC,CASSIGLGTYEQYF
TRBV7-9,.,TRBJ2-5,few,TGTGCCAGCAGCTCGCCCCAGGGGACGGAGACCCAGTACTTC,CASSSPQGTETQYF
TRBV6-4,.,TRBJ2-7,many,TGTGCCAGCAGTGGATACAGGGACCACTACGAGCAGTACTTC,CASSGYRDHYEQYF
TRBV20-1,TRBD2,TRBJ2-7,few,TGCAGTGCTAGATCCGTAGCGGGAGGGCGGGTGGACGAGCAGTACTTC,CSARSVAGGRVDEQYF
TRBV4-3,TRBD2,TRBJ2-3,many,TGCGCCAGCAGCCAAGAAATGGGTAGCGGGCCAGATACGCAGTATTTT,CASSQEMGSGPDTQYF
TRBV11-1,TRBD2,TRBJ2-1,many,TGTGCCAGCAGCTCGAGGACTAGCGGGGATGGTTCCTACAATGAGCAGTTCTTC,CASSSRTSGDGSYNEQFF
TRBV29-1,TRBD2,TRBJ2-7,.,TGCAGCGTTGAACTTAGCGGGGGTTTTTCCGAGCAGTACTTC,CSVELSGGFSEQYF
TRBV21-1,.,TRBJ2-5,few,TGTGCCAGCAGCAAAATGAGAGGGGGCCAAGAGACCCAGTACTTC,CASSKMRGGQETQYF
TRBV6-5,.,TRBJ2-2,.,TGTGCCAGCAGTTACTCAATCGCCCTGGGTCGGAGACAAACCGGGGAGCTGTTTTTT,CASSYSIALGRRQTGELFF
TRBV28,TRBD2,TRBJ2-5,few,TGTGCCAGCAGTTCACTGGTACGGGAGGGCTGGGAGACCCAGTACTTC,CASSSLVREGWETQYF
TRBV30,.,TRBJ2-2,once,TGTGCCTGGAGCTCCGGCACCGGGGAGCTGTTTTTT,CAWSSGTGELFF
TRBV3-1,TRBD1,TRBJ2-3,.,TGTGCCAGCAGCCAAGGCCGGGACAGGGGATGGGATACGCAGTATTTT,CASSQGRDRGWDTQYF
TRBV7-3,.,TRBJ2-7,few,TGTGCCAGCAGCTCCGGGACAAAGTCCGAGCAGTACTTC,CASSSGTKSEQYF
TRBV5-1,.,TRBJ1-1,few,TGCGCCAGCAGTACCTCTCCTGGGGAGAACACTGAAGCTTTCTTT,CASSTSPGENTEAFF
TRBV19,TRBD2,TRBJ2-1,few,TGTGCCAGTCAAACTAGCGGCTCTTACAATGAGCAGTTCTTC,CASQTSGSYNEQFF
TRBV7-9,TRBD1,TRBJ2-7,few,TGTGCCAGCAGCGCTCGACAGGGGAGCTCCTACGAGCAGTACTTC,CASSARQGSSYEQYF
TRBV7-9,.,TRBJ2-7,.,TGTGCCAGCAGCTTAGCACGGGACTCCCGCCCCTACGAGCAGTACTTC,CASSLARDSRPYEQYF